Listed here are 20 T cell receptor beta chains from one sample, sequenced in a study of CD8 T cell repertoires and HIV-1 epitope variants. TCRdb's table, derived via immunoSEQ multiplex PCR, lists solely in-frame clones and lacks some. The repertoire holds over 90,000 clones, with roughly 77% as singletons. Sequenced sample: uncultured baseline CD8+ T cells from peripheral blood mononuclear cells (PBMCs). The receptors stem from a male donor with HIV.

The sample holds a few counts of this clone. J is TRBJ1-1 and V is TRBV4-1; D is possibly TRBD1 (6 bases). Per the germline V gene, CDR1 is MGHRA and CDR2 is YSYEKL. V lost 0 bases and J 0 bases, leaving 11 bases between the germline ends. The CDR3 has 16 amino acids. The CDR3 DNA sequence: TGCGCCAGCAGCCAAGATAATACAGGGATGAACACTGAAGCTTTCTTT. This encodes CASSQDNTGMNTEAFF.

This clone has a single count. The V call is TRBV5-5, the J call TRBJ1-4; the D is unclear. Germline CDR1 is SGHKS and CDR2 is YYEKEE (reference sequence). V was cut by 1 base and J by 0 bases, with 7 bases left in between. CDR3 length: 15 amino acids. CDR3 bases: TGTGCCAGCAGCTTGTCTTGGGCAACTAATGAAAAACTGTTTTTT. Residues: CASSLSWATNEKLFF.

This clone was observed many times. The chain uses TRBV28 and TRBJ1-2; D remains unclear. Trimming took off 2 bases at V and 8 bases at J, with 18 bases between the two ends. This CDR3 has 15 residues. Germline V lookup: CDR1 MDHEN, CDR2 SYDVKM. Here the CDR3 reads CASSLEGYPLWGYTF. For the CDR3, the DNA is TGTGCCAGCAGTTTAGAAGGGTACCCACTTTGGGGCTACACCTTC.

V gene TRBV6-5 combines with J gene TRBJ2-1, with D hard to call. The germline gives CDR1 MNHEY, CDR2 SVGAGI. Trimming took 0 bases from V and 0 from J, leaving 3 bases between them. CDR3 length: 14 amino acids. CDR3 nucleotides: TGTGCCAGCAGTTACTCCTACTCCTACAATGAGCAGTTCTTC. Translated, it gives CASSYSYSYNEQFF.

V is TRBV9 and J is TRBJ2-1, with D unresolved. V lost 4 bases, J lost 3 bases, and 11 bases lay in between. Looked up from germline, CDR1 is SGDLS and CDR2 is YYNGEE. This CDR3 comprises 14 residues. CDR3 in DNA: TGTGCCAGCAGCACCCCGTCGATCTACAATGAGCAGTTCTTC. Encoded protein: CASSTPSIYNEQFF.

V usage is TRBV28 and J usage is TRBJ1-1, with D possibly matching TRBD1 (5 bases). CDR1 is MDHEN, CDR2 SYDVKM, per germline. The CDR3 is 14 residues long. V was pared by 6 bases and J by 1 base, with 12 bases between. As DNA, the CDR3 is TGTGCCAGCAGGCCCCCGGGGGAGAACACTGAAGCTTTCTTT. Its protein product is CASRPPGENTEAFF.

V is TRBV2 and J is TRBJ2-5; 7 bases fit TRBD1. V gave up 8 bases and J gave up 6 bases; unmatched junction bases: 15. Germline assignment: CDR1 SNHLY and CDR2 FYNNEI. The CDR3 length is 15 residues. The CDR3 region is CASRPLLGGVKTQYF. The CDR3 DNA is TGTGCCAGCCGGCCGCTGTTAGGGGGCGTCAAGACCCAGTACTTC.

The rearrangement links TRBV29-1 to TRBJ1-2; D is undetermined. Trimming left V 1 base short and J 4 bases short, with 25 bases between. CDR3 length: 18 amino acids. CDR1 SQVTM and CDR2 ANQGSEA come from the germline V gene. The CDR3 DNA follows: TGCAGCGTTGAAGCAAAAGTGGGTGACCGGAGGCCTACCTATGGCTACACCTTC. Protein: CSVEAKVGDRRPTYGYTF.

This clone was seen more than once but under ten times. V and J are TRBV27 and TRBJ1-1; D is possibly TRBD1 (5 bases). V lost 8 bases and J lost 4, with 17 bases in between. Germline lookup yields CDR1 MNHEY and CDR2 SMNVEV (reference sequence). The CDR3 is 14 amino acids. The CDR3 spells CASSLDQGLTEAFF. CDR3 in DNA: TGTGCCAGCTCCCTAGACCAGGGCCTCACTGAAGCTTTCTTT.

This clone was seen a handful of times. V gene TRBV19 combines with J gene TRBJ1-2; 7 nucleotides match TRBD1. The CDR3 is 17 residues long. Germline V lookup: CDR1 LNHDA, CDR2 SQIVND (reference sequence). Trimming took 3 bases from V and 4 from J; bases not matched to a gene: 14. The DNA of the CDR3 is TGTGCCAGTAGTATCACCCGGACAGGTTTGCTGCGCTATGGCTACACCTTC. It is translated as CASSITRTGLLRYGYTF.

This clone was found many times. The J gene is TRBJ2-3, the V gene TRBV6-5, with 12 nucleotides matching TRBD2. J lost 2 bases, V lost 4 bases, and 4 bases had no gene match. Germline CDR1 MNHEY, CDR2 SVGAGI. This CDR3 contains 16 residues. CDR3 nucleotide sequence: TGTGCCAGCAGTTCCTGGACTAGCGGGGACACAGATACGCAGTATTTT. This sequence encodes CASSSWTSGDTDTQYF.

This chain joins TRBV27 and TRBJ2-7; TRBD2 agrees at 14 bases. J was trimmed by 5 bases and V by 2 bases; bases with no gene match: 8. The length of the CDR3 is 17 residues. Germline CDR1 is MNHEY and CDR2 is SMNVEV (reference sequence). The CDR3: CASSLEPGLAGENEQYF. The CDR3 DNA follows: TGTGCCAGCAGTTTAGAGCCGGGACTAGCGGGGGAAAACGAGCAGTACTTC.

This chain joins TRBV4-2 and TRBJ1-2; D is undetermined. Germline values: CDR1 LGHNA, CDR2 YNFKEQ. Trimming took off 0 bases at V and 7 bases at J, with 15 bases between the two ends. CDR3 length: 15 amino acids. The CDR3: CASSQDRTGFGGYTF. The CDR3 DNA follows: TGTGCCAGCAGCCAAGATCGGACCGGGTTTGGTGGCTACACCTTC.

The CDR3 sequence is CASSEGFWNTGELFF. The CDR3 region has the DNA TGTGCCAGCTCGGAAGGGTTCTGGAACACCGGGGAGCTGTTTTTT. The chain links TRBV9 to TRBJ2-2; D not certain. Germline CDR1 and CDR2: SGDLS and YYNGEE. This CDR3 contains 15 residues. Trimming stripped 7 bases from V and 1 base from J, with 14 bases between.

The CDR3 loop reads CASSFSGHGSSQYF. For the CDR3, the DNA is TGTGCCAGCAGTTTCTCCGGACATGGATCTTCCCAGTACTTC. The rearrangement links TRBV28 to TRBJ2-5; perhaps TRBD1 as D (5 bases). CDR3 length: 14 amino acids. CDR1 MDHEN and CDR2 SYDVKM come from the germline V gene. Trimming pared 3 bases from V and 9 bases from J, leaving 17 bases between.

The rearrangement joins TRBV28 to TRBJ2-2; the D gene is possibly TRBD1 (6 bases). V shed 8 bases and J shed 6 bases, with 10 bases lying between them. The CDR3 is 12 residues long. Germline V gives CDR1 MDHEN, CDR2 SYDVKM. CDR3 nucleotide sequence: TGTGCCAGCTGGAAGGGGGCCGGGGAGCTGTTTTTT. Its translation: CASWKGAGELFF.

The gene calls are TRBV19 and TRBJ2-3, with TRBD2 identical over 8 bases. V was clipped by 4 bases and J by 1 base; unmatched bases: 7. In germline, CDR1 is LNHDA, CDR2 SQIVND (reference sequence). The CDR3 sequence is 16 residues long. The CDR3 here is CASSSNTGGGTDTQYF. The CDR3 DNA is TGTGCCAGTAGTAGTAATACGGGGGGGGGCACAGATACGCAGTATTTT.

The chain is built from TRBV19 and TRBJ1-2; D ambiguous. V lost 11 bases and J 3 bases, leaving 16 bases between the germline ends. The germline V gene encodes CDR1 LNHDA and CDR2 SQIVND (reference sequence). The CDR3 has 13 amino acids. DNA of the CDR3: TGTGCCCGCACATTATCGGCTCACTATGGCTACACCTTC. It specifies CARTLSAHYGYTF.

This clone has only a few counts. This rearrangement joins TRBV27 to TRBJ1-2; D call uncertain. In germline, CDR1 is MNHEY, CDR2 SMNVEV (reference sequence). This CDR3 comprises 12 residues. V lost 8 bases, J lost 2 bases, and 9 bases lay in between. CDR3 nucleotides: TGTGCCAGCGGTAGGGTCAACTATGGCTACACCTTC. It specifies CASGRVNYGYTF.

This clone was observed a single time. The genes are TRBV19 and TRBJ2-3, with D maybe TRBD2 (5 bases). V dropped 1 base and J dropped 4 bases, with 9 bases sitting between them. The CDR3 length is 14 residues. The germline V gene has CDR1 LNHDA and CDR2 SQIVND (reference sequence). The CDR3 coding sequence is TGTGCCAGTAGTATAGGCCGGCGGGCAGATACGCAGTATTTT. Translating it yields CASSIGRRADTQYF.